This T cell receptor (beta chain) was captured by sequencing in a study of T cells in Graves' hyperthyroidism and ophthalmopathy. This clonotype was counted ten times or more. Antigen unknown. CDR3 length: 15 amino acids. Germline V CDR1 and CDR2: LGHDT, YNNKEL (reference sequence). Deletions cut 4 bases from V and 4 bases from J, with 13 bases between. Findings and limits, study-wide: The authors' 13 V-J model separated ophthalmopathy from stable hyperthyroidism.

The source material, RNA transcripts, was used to amplify TCR beta CDR3 regions. HTBI primers were employed in a first-round RT-PCR of the TCR CDR3. TCRdb reprocessed the multiplex PCR reads with MiXCR, giving one entry per CDR3 protein. The sample includes approximately 300,000 distinct CDR3 sequences, 17% of them seen just once. Diagnoses were made from clinical symptoms, serum measures (thyroxine and TRAb), thyroid ultrasound and orbital computed tomography. The material sequenced was blood. This TCR was recovered from a woman aged 60-75 years with Graves' ophthalmopathy. The rearrangement uses TRBV3-1 and TRBJ2-2; D is uncertain. The DNA for the CDR3 is TGTGCCAGCAGCCGCCAGAGGTTTAGCACCGGGGAGCTGTTTTTT. Protein sequence: CASSRQRFSTGELFF.